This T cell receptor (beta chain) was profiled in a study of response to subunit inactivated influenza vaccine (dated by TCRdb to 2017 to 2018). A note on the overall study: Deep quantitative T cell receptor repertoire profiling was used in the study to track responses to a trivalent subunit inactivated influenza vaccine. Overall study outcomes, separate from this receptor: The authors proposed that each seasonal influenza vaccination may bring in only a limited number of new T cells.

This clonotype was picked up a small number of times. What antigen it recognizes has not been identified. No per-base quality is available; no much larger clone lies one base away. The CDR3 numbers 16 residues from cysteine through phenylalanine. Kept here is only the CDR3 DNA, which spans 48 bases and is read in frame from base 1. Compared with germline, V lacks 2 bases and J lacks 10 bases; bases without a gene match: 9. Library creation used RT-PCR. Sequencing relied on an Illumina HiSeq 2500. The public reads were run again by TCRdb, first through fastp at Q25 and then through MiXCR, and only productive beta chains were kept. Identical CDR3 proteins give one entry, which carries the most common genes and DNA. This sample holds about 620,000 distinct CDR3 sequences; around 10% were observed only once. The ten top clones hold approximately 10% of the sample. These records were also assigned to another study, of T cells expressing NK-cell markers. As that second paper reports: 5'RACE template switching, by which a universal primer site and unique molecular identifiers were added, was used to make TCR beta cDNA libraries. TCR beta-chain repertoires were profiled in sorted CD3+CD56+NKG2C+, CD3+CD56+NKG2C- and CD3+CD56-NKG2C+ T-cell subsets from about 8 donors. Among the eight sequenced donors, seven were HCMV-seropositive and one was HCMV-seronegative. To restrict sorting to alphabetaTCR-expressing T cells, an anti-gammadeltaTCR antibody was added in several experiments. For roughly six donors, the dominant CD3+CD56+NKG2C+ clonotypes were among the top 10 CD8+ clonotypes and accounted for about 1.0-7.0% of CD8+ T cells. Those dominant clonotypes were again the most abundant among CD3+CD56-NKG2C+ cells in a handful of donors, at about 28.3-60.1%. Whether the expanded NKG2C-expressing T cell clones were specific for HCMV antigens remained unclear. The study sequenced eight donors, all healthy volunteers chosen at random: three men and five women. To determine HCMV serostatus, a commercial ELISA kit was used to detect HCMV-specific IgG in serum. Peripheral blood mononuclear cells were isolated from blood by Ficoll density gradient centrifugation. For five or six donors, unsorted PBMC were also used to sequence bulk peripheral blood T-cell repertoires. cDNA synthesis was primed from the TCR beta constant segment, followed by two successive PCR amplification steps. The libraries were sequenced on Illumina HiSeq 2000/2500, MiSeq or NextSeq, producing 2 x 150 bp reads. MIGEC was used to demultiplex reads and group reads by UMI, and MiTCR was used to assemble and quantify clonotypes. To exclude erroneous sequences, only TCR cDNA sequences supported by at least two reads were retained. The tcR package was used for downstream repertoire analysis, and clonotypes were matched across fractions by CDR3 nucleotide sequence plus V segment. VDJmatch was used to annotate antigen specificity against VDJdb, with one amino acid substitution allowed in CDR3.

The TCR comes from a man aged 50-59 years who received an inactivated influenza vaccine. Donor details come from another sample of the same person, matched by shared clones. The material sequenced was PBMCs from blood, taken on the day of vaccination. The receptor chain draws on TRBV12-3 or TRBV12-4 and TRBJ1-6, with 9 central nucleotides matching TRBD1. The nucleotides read TGTGCCAGCAGTTTATCACCGGGACAGGGAGGCTCACCCCTCCACTTT. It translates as CASSLSPGQGGSPLHF.